This entry concerns a single TCR beta chain. PCR employed 60 Vbeta and 13 Jbeta primers. Produced via immunoSEQ multiplex PCR; TCRdb's table is partial and in-frame only. Of 90,000 to 110,000 clones in the sample, roughly 73% are singletons; the top ten hold about 8.3%. These data originate in a study of cytomegalovirus exposure and HLA in healthy donors. This TCR came from a woman aged 40 to 55 in good health and CMV-seropositive. Sequencing used PBMCs.

The CDR3 is CASSLLRQDEQYF. The CDR3 DNA reads as TGTGCCAGCAGTTTATTAAGACAAGACGAGCAGTACTTC. The V gene is TRBV27, the J gene TRBJ2-7; D unresolved. V was shortened by 1 base and J by 5 bases, with 9 bases between the two germline ends. The CDR3 consists of 13 residues. Per the germline V gene, CDR1 is MNHEY and CDR2 is SMNVEV (reference sequence).